These 27 T cell receptor beta chains came from one sample sequenced in a study of blood T cell repertoires in COVID-19. Assay: immunoSEQ multiplex PCR; the TCRdb copy retains only in-frame clones and omits some. Of over 250,000 clones in the sample, approximately 88% were seen once. Material: peripheral blood. The origin of the receptors is a man aged 50-60 years with acute or convalescent COVID-19.

This clone occurred once. The rearrangement uses TRBV5-6 and TRBJ1-4; 10 positions agree with TRBD1. The CDR3 totals 15 residues. Germline V gives CDR1 SGHDT, CDR2 YYEEEE. The ends lost 3 bases at V and 8 bases at J; junction bases unmatched: 7. The CDR3 coding sequence is TGTGCCAGCAGCTCACCGGGACAGGGGCGAGAAAAACTGTTTTTT. Its protein product is CASSSPGQGREKLFF.

CDR3 sequence reads: CASRGGLYYGDTQYF. CDR3 coding DNA: TGTGCCAGCAGGGGGGGACTCTACTATGGGGATACGCAGTATTTT. The rearrangement joins TRBV2 to TRBJ2-3; a possible D gene is TRBD2 (6 bases). The CDR3 is made up of 15 amino acids. V was cut by 6 bases and J by 6 bases, with 19 bases left in between. Germline V gives CDR1 SNHLY, CDR2 FYNNEI.

The chain links TRBV18 to TRBJ2-7; the D is unclear. Germline V lookup: CDR1 KGHSH, CDR2 LQKENI. The CDR3 is 14 amino acids. V lost 3 bases and J lost 4, with 13 bases in between. CDR3 in DNA: TGTGCCAGCTCACCGACGGCAGGTAAATACGAGCAGTACTTC. This gives the protein CASSPTAGKYEQYF.

The chain has TRBV5-1 and TRBJ1-1; 7 positions match TRBD1. In germline, CDR1 is SGHRS, CDR2 YFSETQ. The CDR3 spans 16 residues. V lost 5 bases and J lost 0; bases outside the gene matches: 10. CDR3: CASSSIPTGMNTEAFF. The CDR3 DNA reads as TGCGCCAGCAGTTCGATCCCGACAGGGATGAACACTGAAGCTTTCTTT. Using reference TRBV5-1 and TRBJ1-1 for the parts outside the CDR3, the full variable domain is KAGVTQTPRYLIKTRGQQVTLSCSPISGHRSVSWYQQTPGQGLQFLFEYFSETQRNKGNFPGRFSGRQFSNSRSEMNVSTLELGDSALYLCASSSIPTGMNTEAFFGQGTRLTVV.

The gene calls are TRBV5-1 and TRBJ1-5; D is unresolved. The ends were cut back, 5 bases at V and 1 base at J, with 7 bases in the middle. The germline gives CDR1 SGHRS, CDR2 YFSETQ. The CDR3 is 13 residues long. The CDR3 spells CASRVASNQPQHF. The CDR3 DNA is TGCGCCAGCAGGGTAGCGAGCAATCAGCCCCAGCATTTT. The whole variable domain, filled in from reference TRBV5-1 and TRBJ1-5, reads KAGVTQTPRYLIKTRGQQVTLSCSPISGHRSVSWYQQTPGQGLQFLFEYFSETQRNKGNFPGRFSGRQFSNSRSEMNVSTLELGDSALYLCASRVASNQPQHFGDGTRLSIL.

The gene calls are TRBV18 and TRBJ2-3; D gene ambiguous. With 2 bases removed from V and 2 bases from J, the gap between germline ends came to 11 bases. The germline CDR1 and CDR2 sequences are KGHSH and LQKENI. CDR3 length equals 15 residues. The CDR3 coding sequence is TGTGCCAGCTCACCATTCTCCGGTCTCACAGATACGCAGTATTTT. Translating it yields CASSPFSGLTDTQYF.

The chain is built from TRBV25-1 and TRBJ1-2; D is possibly TRBD1 (5 bases). Germline-derived CDR1 and CDR2 are MGHDK and SYGVNS. The CDR3 has 13 residues. Trimming took off 3 bases at V and 4 bases at J, with 9 bases between the two ends. The CDR3 DNA reads TGTGCCAGCAGTGAGGGACTGCTCTATGGCTACACCTTC. It specifies CASSEGLLYGYTF.

V usage is TRBV27 and J usage is TRBJ2-2, with D possibly being TRBD2 (5 bases). CDR3 length: 13 amino acids. V lost 7 bases, J lost 5 bases, and 11 bases lay in between. The germline gives CDR1 MNHEY, CDR2 SMNVEV (reference sequence). The CDR3 sequence: CASTIRGTGELFF. CDR3 nucleotides: TGTGCCAGCACTATTCGAGGGACCGGGGAGCTGTTTTTT.

This clone turned up a few times. V is TRBV2 and J is TRBJ1-6; possibly TRBD1 for D (6 bases). CDR1 and CDR2 (germline): SNHLY, FYNNEI. The CDR3 sequence is 18 residues long. Trimming pared 1 base from V and 9 bases from J, leaving 22 bases between. The CDR3 sequence is CASSEGRGRNSLRSPLHF. The CDR3 bases are TGTGCCAGCAGTGAAGGCAGGGGTCGGAATTCATTGCGTTCACCCCTCCACTTT.

The rearrangement joins TRBV5-1 to TRBJ1-2; D gene ambiguous. Trimming cost V 0 bases and J 8 bases, with 14 bases left between them. This CDR3 has 14 residues. Germline V CDR1 and CDR2: SGHRS, YFSETQ. CDR3 nucleotides: TGCGCCAGCAGCTTGGCCTCGGAGGGTAGGGGCTACACCTTC. It is translated as CASSLASEGRGYTF.

The J gene is TRBJ2-5, the V gene TRBV5-4; the D gene is possibly TRBD1 (6 bases). Germline lookup yields CDR1 SGHNT and CDR2 YYREEE (reference sequence). This CDR3 contains 14 residues. Between the trimmed V and J ends, which lost 2 bases and 2 bases, there was a span of 10 bases. CDR3 nucleotides: TGTGCCAGCAGCTTACGGACAGAGCAAGAGACCCAGTACTTC. This encodes CASSLRTEQETQYF.

The chain employs TRBV6-5 and TRBJ2-7, with D perhaps TRBD1 (6 bases). The CDR3 covers 14 residues. CDR1 is MNHEY, CDR2 SVGAGI, per germline. The germline V and J ends were trimmed by 7 bases and 2 bases, with 15 bases remaining between them. CDR3 nucleotides: TGTGCCAGCAAAGTTCAGGGGCCTCCCTACGAGCAGTACTTC. Encoded protein: CASKVQGPPYEQYF.

J is TRBJ1-2 and V is TRBV6-5; maybe TRBD1 (6 bases). V was clipped by 5 bases and J by 4 bases, with 11 bases between them. The CDR3 consists of 13 residues. Germline V gives CDR1 MNHEY, CDR2 SVGAGI. The CDR3 loop is CASSQGSGYGYTF. DNA for the CDR3: TGTGCCAGCAGTCAGGGGAGCGGCTATGGCTACACCTTC.

This chain links TRBV13 with TRBJ1-2; D is perhaps TRBD1 (6 bases). V lost 7 bases, J lost 4 bases, and 16 bases lay in between. Germline V gene sequence: CDR1 PRHDT, CDR2 FYEKMQ (reference sequence). CDR3 length equals 14 residues. The CDR3 nucleotides read TGTGCCAGCACTTCCGCGTCAGGGGCCTATGGCTACACCTTC. Residues: CASTSASGAYGYTF.

The J gene is TRBJ1-2, the V gene TRBV5-1; the match to TRBD1 covers 8 bases. This CDR3 is built from 16 residues. J lost 2 bases, V lost 0 bases, and 6 bases had no gene match. Germline values: CDR1 SGHRS, CDR2 YFSETQ. The CDR3 DNA reads as TGCGCCAGCAGCTTGGATCCAGGGGGCAAGAACTATGGCTACACCTTC. Encoded protein: CASSLDPGGKNYGYTF. Complete variable domain (other parts from reference TRBV5-1 and TRBJ1-2): KAGVTQTPRYLIKTRGQQVTLSCSPISGHRSVSWYQQTPGQGLQFLFEYFSETQRNKGNFPGRFSGRQFSNSRSEMNVSTLELGDSALYLCASSLDPGGKNYGYTFGSGTRLTVV.

The chain joins TRBV19 to TRBJ1-2, with 8 positions matching TRBD1. In germline, CDR1 is LNHDA, CDR2 SQIVND (reference sequence). This CDR3 is built from 13 residues. Unmatched junction bases numbered 8, after V lost 6 bases and J lost 8 bases. This CDR3 reads CASSSGQGGGYTF. CDR3 coding DNA: TGTGCCAGTAGCTCAGGACAGGGTGGAGGCTACACCTTC.

A few counts support this clone. Other DNA sequences in this sample translate to the same CDR3. This chain uses TRBV5-1 with TRBJ2-1, with a possible D match to TRBD2 (5 bases). There are 15 residues in the CDR3. The V and J ends lost 0 bases and 1 base respectively, with 8 bases between them. Germline V gene sequence: CDR1 SGHRS, CDR2 YFSETQ. The CDR3 DNA reads as TGCGCCAGCAGCTTGGGAGGGTCGTCCTACAATGAGCAGTTCTTC. Encoded protein: CASSLGGSSYNEQFF.

V gene TRBV7-8 combines with J gene TRBJ1-1, with 7 bases identical to TRBD1. The germline V gene has CDR1 SGHVS and CDR2 FQNEAQ. J gave up 3 bases and V 5 bases, and 12 bases lay outside the gene matches. This CDR3 contains 16 residues. CDR3 in amino acids: CASSQNHRGMDTEAFF. In DNA, the CDR3 is TGTGCCAGCAGCCAAAATCACAGGGGCATGGACACTGAAGCTTTCTTT.

The rearrangement links TRBV3-1 (or the pseudogene TRBV3-2) to TRBJ1-2; a weak D match, TRBD1 (6 bases). The CDR3 has 16 amino acids. Trimming pared 0 bases from V and 5 bases from J, leaving 16 bases between. Germline V CDR1 and CDR2: LGHDT, YNNKEL (reference sequence). The CDR3 loop is CASSQDRTVPWYGYTF. In DNA form, the CDR3 reads TGTGCCAGCAGCCAAGACCGGACAGTTCCATGGTATGGCTACACCTTC.

V and J are TRBV6-6 and TRBJ2-7, with a possible D match to TRBD1 (6 bases). The CDR3 runs to 15 residues. V lost 4 bases, J lost 7 bases, and 20 bases lay in between. Per the germline V gene, CDR1 is MNHNY and CDR2 is SVGAGI (reference sequence). CDR3 in amino acids: CASSSPNRVGQEQYF. CDR3 sequence (DNA): TGTGCCAGCAGTTCCCCCAACCGGGTGGGACAAGAGCAGTACTTC.

The chain joins TRBV7-3 to TRBJ2-6; the D gene is possibly TRBD1 (6 bases). Trimming took 4 bases from V and 0 from J, leaving 13 bases between them. This CDR3 contains 17 residues. In germline, CDR1 is SGHTA, CDR2 FQGTGA. The CDR3 reads CASSSWDTLSGANVLTF. The CDR3 bases are TGTGCCAGCAGCTCCTGGGACACTCTCTCTGGGGCCAACGTCCTGACTTTC.

The genes are TRBV11-3 and TRBJ2-1; 10 bases line up with TRBD2. The CDR3 is made up of 15 amino acids. The germline CDR1 and CDR2 sequences are SGHNT and YENEEA. V lost 4 bases and J lost 4; bases outside the gene matches: 4. The DNA for the CDR3 is TGTGCCAGCAGCTCTAGCGGGGGCCGATACAATGAGCAGTTCTTC. The encoded protein is CASSSSGGRYNEQFF.

The chain has TRBV5-1 and TRBJ2-3; 9 nucleotides align to TRBD2. Germline values: CDR1 SGHRS, CDR2 YFSETQ. V was pared by 4 bases and J by 4 bases, with 7 bases of the junction left unmatched. There are 15 residues in the CDR3. The CDR3, as DNA: TGCGCCAGCAGCCCGGGACTAGCTCCCGCAGATACGCAGTATTTT. Its protein is CASSPGLAPADTQYF.

The rearrangement joins TRBV7-8 to TRBJ1-1; 10 nucleotides line up with TRBD1. The CDR3 runs to 11 residues. Trimming at V came to 3 bases and at J to 11 bases, leaving 0 bases not matched to a gene. The V gene's germline CDR1 is SGHVS and CDR2 FQNEAQ. The CDR3 DNA is TGTGCCAGCAGCTTGGACAGGGGGGCTTTCTTT. Amino acid sequence: CASSLDRGAFF.

The table lists this clone with a few counts. The chain employs TRBV5-1 and TRBJ1-1, with TRBD1 matching 7 bases. The CDR3 has 14 residues. V dropped 4 bases and J dropped 4; count of bases not matched to a gene: 7. Germline V gene lookup returns CDR1 SGHRS and CDR2 YFSETQ. CDR3 nucleotides: TGCGCCAGCAGCCAGACAGGGTTCGGCACTGAAGCTTTCTTT. This sequence encodes CASSQTGFGTEAFF.

The rearrangement uses TRBV7-9 and TRBJ2-5, with 9 nucleotides matching TRBD1. The CDR3 has 15 residues. Germline trimming cut 5 bases from V and 5 bases from J; bases unmatched to any gene: 9. In germline, CDR1 is SEHNR, CDR2 FQNEAQ (reference sequence). In DNA form, the CDR3 reads TGTGCCAGCAGCGTCCCCGGGACAGGGACGGAGACCCAGTACTTC. This codes for CASSVPGTGTETQYF.

This chain links TRBV14 with TRBJ1-6; D is ambiguous. V shed 4 bases and J shed 0 bases, with 13 bases lying between them. Germline CDR1 is SGHDN and CDR2 is FVKESK. The CDR3 runs to 17 residues. The CDR3 DNA reads TGTGCCAGCAGCCTGCATGACGGGGACTCCTATAATTCACCCCTCCACTTT. Protein sequence: CASSLHDGDSYNSPLHF.